This T cell receptor beta chain stems from a study of Graves' ophthalmopathy and Graves' hyperthyroidism. The CDR3 is made up of 14 amino acids. V shed 6 bases and J 6 bases; nucleotides not matched to a gene: 6. Germline loops: CDR1 MNHEY, CDR2 SMNVEV (reference sequence). Only a few counts were recorded for this clonotype. Its target is not known. For repertoire sequencing, the TCR beta CDR3 regions were amplified from RNA transcripts. HTBI primers primed a first-round RT-PCR, and a second-round multiplex PCR followed. TCRdb re-called the multiplex PCR reads through MiXCR, storing one row per CDR3 protein. There are approximately 500,000 distinct CDR3 sequences in the sample; around 14% occur only once, and 9.8% lies in the top ten. Study-wide points: Both a roughly 68% sensitivity and an approximately 75% specificity characterized the model's predictions of ophthalmopathy progression.

PBMCs were isolated from a 10 ml sample of fresh peripheral blood. This chain connects TRBV27 to TRBJ2-4; 9 nucleotides line up with TRBD2. The clonotype was recovered from a woman younger than 45 with Graves' ophthalmopathy. The sequenced sample was blood. The CDR3 DNA reads TGTGCCAGCAGCCGAGGAGCGGGGGGAAACATTCAGTACTTC. Its protein is CASSRGAGGNIQYF.